A single sample is the source of the 20 T cell receptor beta chains below, sequenced in a study of OX40 agonist ivuxolimab in advanced cancers. This table comes from immunoSEQ multiplex PCR, and its TCRdb copy is limited to in-frame clones, with some not included. This sample has around 56,000 clones, with 88% found just once. This material consisted of CD4+ or CD8+ T cells sorted from blood, taken in a trial of the OX40 agonist ivuxolimab. These receptors all stem from an adult with an advanced solid tumor such as melanoma, head and neck, liver or kidney cancer.

V usage is TRBV19 and J usage is TRBJ1-1; the match to TRBD1 covers 9 bases. This CDR3 region has 15 residues. Trimming cost V 5 bases and J 4 bases; bases outside gene matches: 8. Germline CDR1 reads LNHDA; CDR2 reads SQIVND (reference sequence). Here the CDR3 reads CASSPGTGIITEAFF. CDR3 bases: TGTGCCAGTAGTCCCGGGACAGGGATAATCACTGAAGCTTTCTTT.

The genes are TRBV7-9 and TRBJ2-1; no firm D call. Germline lookup yields CDR1 SEHNR and CDR2 FQNEAQ (reference sequence). V was shortened by 2 bases and J by 5 bases, with 16 bases between the two germline ends. This CDR3 comprises 16 residues. The CDR3 DNA reads as TGTGCCAGCAGCTTAACCCCGGAATTAAAAAACAATGAGCAGTTCTTC. Translating it yields CASSLTPELKNNEQFF.

CDR3 coding DNA: TGTGCCAGCAGCTTAGAGGGGGGCGAATACGAGCAGTACTTC. Protein sequence: CASSLEGGEYEQYF. The chain is built from TRBV5-6 and TRBJ2-7; either TRBD1 or TRBD2 may fit D (6 bases each). This CDR3 has 14 residues. V dropped 2 bases and J dropped 4 bases, with 13 bases sitting between them. Germline assignment: CDR1 SGHDT and CDR2 YYEEEE. Filled out from reference TRBV5-6 and TRBJ2-7, the complete variable domain reads DAGVTQSPTHLIKTRGQQVTLRCSPKSGHDTVSWYQQALGQGPQFIFQYYEEEERQRGNFPDRFSGHQFPNYSSELNVNALLLGDSALYLCASSLEGGEYEQYFGPGTRLTVT.

The CDR3 reads CAPSGGEILGQYV. CDR3 bases: TGTGCCCCATCCGGAGGGGAGATTCTTGGGCAGTACGTC. The V call is TRBV28, the J call TRBJ2-7, with D possibly being TRBD2 (6 bases). Between the trimmed V and J ends, which lost 11 bases and 9 bases, there was a span of 23 bases. The CDR3 consists of 13 residues. CDR1 MDHEN and CDR2 SYDVKM come from the germline V gene.

The chain couples TRBV4-3 to TRBJ2-1; TRBD1 might be the D (5 bases). Germline V lookup: CDR1 LGHNA, CDR2 YSLEER. Trimming removed 1 base at V and 10 bases at J, with 11 bases between. CDR3 length: 13 amino acids. Written as DNA, the CDR3 is TGCGCCAGCAGCCAAGTGAAGGGGTGGGAGCAGTTCTTC. Protein product: CASSQVKGWEQFF.

This chain links TRBV10-3 with TRBJ1-1; D is possibly TRBD1 (6 bases). The germline CDR1 and CDR2 sequences are ENHRY and SYGVKD. The CDR3 totals 14 residues. Trimming stripped 0 bases from V and 7 bases from J, with 12 bases between. CDR3 in amino acids: CAISESTGRLEAFF. The CDR3 DNA sequence: TGTGCCATCAGTGAGTCAACAGGGAGACTTGAAGCTTTCTTT.

This sequence joins TRBV7-9 and TRBJ2-7, with D possibly called TRBD1 or TRBD2 (5 bases each). This CDR3 region has 11 residues. From germline, CDR1 is SEHNR and CDR2 FQNEAQ (reference sequence). V lost 2 bases to trimming and J lost 9 bases, with 8 bases between them. Here the CDR3 DNA reads TGTGCCAGCAGCTTAAGGGACGGGCAGTACTTC. Its protein is CASSLRDGQYF. Full variable domain (remainder filled in from reference TRBV7-9 and TRBJ2-7): DTGVSQNPRHKITKRGQNVTFRCDPISEHNRLYWYRQTLGQGPEFLTYFQNEAQLEKSRLLSDRFSAERPKGSFSTLEIQRTEQGDSAMYLCASSLRDGQYFGPGTRLTVT.

V is TRBV4-2 and J is TRBJ2-7; a possible D gene is TRBD1 (6 bases). The CDR3 totals 15 residues. Per germline, CDR1 LGHNA and CDR2 YNFKEQ. Trimming pared 5 bases from V and 3 bases from J, leaving 17 bases between. The CDR3 DNA is TGTGCCAGCAGCTCAGGCCGGGACACAGACTACGAGCAGTACTTC. Protein product: CASSSGRDTDYEQYF.

The chain carries TRBV7-2 and TRBJ2-7; a weak D match, TRBD2 (6 bases). V lost 1 base, J lost 2 bases, and 15 bases lay in between. Germline loops: CDR1 SGHTA, CDR2 FQGNSA. The CDR3 is 16 amino acids. The CDR3, as DNA: TGTGCCAGCAGCTTAGAGGCGACTAGGAAAACCTACGAGCAGTACTTC. It specifies CASSLEATRKTYEQYF.

CDR3 DNA: TGTGCCAGCAGGGTCTCTGGGGCCAACGTCCTGACTTTC. It yields the protein CASRVSGANVLTF. The V call is TRBV5-6, the J call TRBJ2-6; D is ambiguous. From germline, CDR1 is SGHDT and CDR2 YYEEEE. The germline V and J ends were trimmed by 5 bases and 0 bases, with 3 bases remaining between them. The length of the CDR3 is 13 residues. The variable domain in full, completed from reference TRBV5-6 and TRBJ2-6, reads DAGVTQSPTHLIKTRGQQVTLRCSPKSGHDTVSWYQQALGQGPQFIFQYYEEEERQRGNFPDRFSGHQFPNYSSELNVNALLLGDSALYLCASRVSGANVLTFGAGSRLTVL.

The chain couples TRBV5-4 to TRBJ2-3; 10 nucleotides line up with TRBD2. The germline V gene has CDR1 SGHNT and CDR2 YYREEE (reference sequence). CDR3 length: 15 amino acids. Trimming took 4 bases from V and 5 from J; bases not matched to a gene: 7. CDR3 residues: CASSPGGLALDTQYF. The CDR3 DNA sequence: TGTGCCAGCAGCCCCGGGGGACTAGCGTTAGATACGCAGTATTTT.

The V and J genes are TRBV29-1 and TRBJ1-1, with TRBD1 matching 10 bases. The CDR3 covers 14 residues. Germline-derived CDR1 and CDR2 are SQVTM and ANQGSEA. J was trimmed by 5 bases and V by 2 bases; bases with no gene match: 5. The CDR3 DNA reads as TGCAGCGTTGAAAGGACAGGGGGAAGGACTGAAGCTTTCTTT. Protein product: CSVERTGGRTEAFF. Based on the CDR3 plus reference TRBV29-1 and TRBJ1-1, the full variable domain is SAVISQKPSRDICQRGTSLTIQCQVDSQVTMMFWYRQQPGQSLTLIATANQGSEATYESGFVIDKFPISRPNLTFSTLTVSNMSPEDSSIYLCSVERTGGRTEAFFGQGTRLTVV.

The table lists this clone with a count of one. The chain links TRBV7-2 to TRBJ2-1; a possible D gene is TRBD2 (6 bases). The V gene lost 3 bases and the J gene lost 8 bases, with 17 bases spanning the gap. The CDR3 runs 15 residues. Germline CDR1 SGHTA, CDR2 FQGNSA. The chain's CDR3 is CASSFVGLWPDEQFF. In DNA form, the CDR3 reads TGTGCCAGCAGCTTTGTCGGACTATGGCCCGATGAGCAGTTCTTC.

The rearrangement links TRBV7-2 to TRBJ2-2; D gene ambiguous. The CDR3 covers 14 residues. CDR1 SGHTA and CDR2 FQGNSA come from the germline V gene. Trimming removed 5 bases from V and 3 bases from J, with 10 bases in between. The CDR3 DNA is TGTGCCAGCAGCCCTAGGTTTGACACCGGGGAGCTGTTTTTT. It codes for CASSPRFDTGELFF.

CDR3 nucleotide sequence: TGCAGCGTTGAAGTGGGACTAGCGGTTAATGAGCAGTTCTTC. Residues: CSVEVGLAVNEQFF. The genes are TRBV29-1 and TRBJ2-1, with 11 bases identical to TRBD2. V was pared by 1 base and J by 7 bases, with 3 bases of the junction left unmatched. The CDR3 loop spans 14 amino acids. CDR1 is SQVTM, CDR2 ANQGSEA, per germline.

The chain employs TRBV5-1 and TRBJ1-3, with 12 bases lining up with TRBD1. The junction had 8 bases not matched to a gene; V was cut back by 4 bases and J by 0 bases. Germline V gives CDR1 SGHRS, CDR2 YFSETQ. This CDR3 region has 18 residues. CDR3 nucleotides: TGCGCCAGCAGCCCCGGGACAGGGGGCCCGAGCTCTGGAAACACCATATATTTT. As protein: CASSPGTGGPSSGNTIYF.

V and J are TRBV5-1 and TRBJ2-5, with 12 bases matching TRBD1. V trimming: 3 bases; J trimming: 5 bases; junction bases outside the gene matches: 5. The CDR3 contains 15 residues. CDR1 SGHRS and CDR2 YFSETQ come from the germline V gene. The CDR3 protein is CASSWGDRGLETQYF. CDR3 nucleotide sequence: TGCGCCAGCAGCTGGGGGGACAGGGGGCTGGAGACCCAGTACTTC.

This chain connects TRBV10-2 to TRBJ1-1; D ambiguous. This CDR3 contains 12 residues. Germline V gene sequence: CDR1 WSHSY, CDR2 SAAADI. Trimming left V 8 bases short and J 0 bases short, with 7 bases between. CDR3 protein: CASGLLNTEAFF. CDR3 DNA sequence: TGCGCCAGCGGACTTTTGAACACTGAAGCTTTCTTT.

The chain carries TRBV5-4 and TRBJ1-1; 9 bases map to TRBD1. The CDR3 is 16 amino acids. Germline-derived CDR1 and CDR2 are SGHNT and YYREEE (reference sequence). After removal of 1 base from V and 0 bases from J, the junction contained 4 bases not matched to a gene. The CDR3 nucleotides are TGTGCCAGCAGCTTGCCGGGACAGGGTATGAACACTGAAGCTTTCTTT. Protein sequence: CASSLPGQGMNTEAFF. Full variable domain (rest looked up from reference TRBV5-4 and TRBJ1-1): ETGVTQSPTHLIKTRGQQVTLRCSSQSGHNTVSWYQQALGQGPQFIFQYYREEENGRGNFPPRFSGLQFPNYSSELNVNALELDDSALYLCASSLPGQGMNTEAFFGQGTRLTVV.

This clone came up a few times. The CDR3, as DNA: TGCGCCAGCAGGGCTAGAGATACGCAGTATTTT. This codes for CASRARDTQYF. V and J are TRBV10-2 and TRBJ2-3; D is uncertain. The CDR3 spans 11 residues. Germline V gene data show CDR1 as WSHSY and CDR2 as SAAADI. V dropped 6 bases and J dropped 5 bases, with 6 bases sitting between them.